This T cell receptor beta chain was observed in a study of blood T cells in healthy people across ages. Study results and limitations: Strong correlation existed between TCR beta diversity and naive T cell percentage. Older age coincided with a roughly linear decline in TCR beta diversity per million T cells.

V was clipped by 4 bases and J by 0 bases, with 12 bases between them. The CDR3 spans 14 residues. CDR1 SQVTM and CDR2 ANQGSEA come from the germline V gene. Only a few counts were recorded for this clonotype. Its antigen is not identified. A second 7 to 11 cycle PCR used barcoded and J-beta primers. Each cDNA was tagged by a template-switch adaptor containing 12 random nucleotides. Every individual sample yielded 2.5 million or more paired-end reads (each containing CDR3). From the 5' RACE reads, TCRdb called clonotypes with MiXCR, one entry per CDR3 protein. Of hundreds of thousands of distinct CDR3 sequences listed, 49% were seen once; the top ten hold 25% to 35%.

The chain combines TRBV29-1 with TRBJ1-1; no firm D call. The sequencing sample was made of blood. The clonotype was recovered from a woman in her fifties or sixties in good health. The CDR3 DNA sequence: TGCAGCGTTGGGAGGAATTACATGAACACTGAAGCTTTCTTT. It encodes CSVGRNYMNTEAFF.